The clone carrying this T cell receptor beta chain was found a few times. Its antigen is not known. TCRdb's copy holds only in-frame clones and misses some; the assay was immunoSEQ multiplex PCR. Of approximately 600,000 clones listed, about 95% are singletons. V was clipped by 5 bases and J by 5 bases; unmatched bases: 6. The CDR3 covers 15 residues. The germline CDR1 and CDR2 sequences are SEHNR and FQNEAQ (reference sequence). The sample belongs to a study of shared clonotypes between healthy human individuals. Points from the study as a whole: Read depth was anticipated to influence clonotype sharing among donors.

CD45RO-negative cells were positively selected for CCR7, leaving out terminally differentiated effector memory CD45RA+ cells. This receptor was taken from a woman aged 25 to 39 in good health. The chain has TRBV7-9 and TRBJ1-4; 9 nucleotides align to TRBD1. Sequencing used naive CD8+ T cells sorted from blood. The CDR3 region has the DNA TGTGCCAGCAGCCCAACCGGGACAGGGAATGAAAAACTGTTTTTT. Translating gives CASSPTGTGNEKLFF.